This T cell receptor beta chain was captured by sequencing in a study of cytomegalovirus exposure and HLA in healthy donors. Study results and limitations: According to a later analysis, most TCR beta chains associated with CMV appeared HLA-restricted. Accurate prediction of most subjects' HLA-A and HLA-B alleles from TCR beta sequences was reported. Certain indistinguishable V segments, among them TRBV6-2 and TRBV6-3, were excluded.

13 Jbeta primers and 60 Vbeta primers were used for the PCR. The data were produced by immunoSEQ multiplex PCR, yet TCRdb's version contains in-frame clones alone and is incomplete. The profile shows about 190,000 clones, almost 80% of them singletons. The CDR3 covers 16 residues. Regarding donors, all were healthy bone marrow donors. To note about this clone: Its antigen is undetermined.

J is TRBJ1-4 and V is TRBV21-1. TRBV21-1 is deemed a pseudogene. This clonotype originated in a woman between 18 and 29 years old in good health and CMV-seronegative. Sequencing was performed on PBMCs. The CDR3 bases are TGTGCCAGCAGCAAAACTTCGGGACTTTTAGATGAAAAACTGTTTTTT. Its translation: CASSKTSGLLDEKLFF.